This T cell receptor beta chain was retrieved from a study of PD-1 blockade in classical Hodgkin lymphoma (dated by TCRdb to the early 2020s). For the wider study: Nivolumab dosing was 3 mg/kg intravenously every 2 weeks, continuing until either disease progression or unacceptable toxicity. A peripheral blood immune signature of response to PD-1 blockade in classical Hodgkin lymphoma was defined using TCR beta sequencing and CyTOF.

CDR1 and CDR2 (LGHNA, YNFKEQ) derive from the germline V gene. The cysteine opens and the phenylalanine closes a CDR3 of 15 amino acids. The sequence is cut down to CDR3 DNA, 45 bases in frame from base 1. V was cut back by 1 base and J by 5 bases, leaving a gap of 12 bases between them. This specimen's time point label, per the study, means: cycle 2 day 1 (C2D1) of nivolumab. Every trial patient had relapsed following autologous stem cell transplantation, and prior brentuximab vedotin exposure was what differed among cohorts A, B and C. A total of roughly 57 patients with relapsed/refractory classical Hodgkin lymphoma made up the trial cohort, and each patient's best overall response was complete response, partial response or progressive disease. In the multi-cohort phase II CheckMate 205 trial, trial patients received single-agent nivolumab. An independent review committee assessed best overall response using the 2007 International Working Group response criteria. PBMCs from the trial were collected at three points: immediately before nivolumab initiation (C1D1), and during therapy at cycle 2 day 1 and cycle 4 day 1. Peripheral blood was collected in 8 mL Vacutainer Cell Preparation Tubes, from which PBMCs were isolated by centrifugation and then cryopreserved.

The Qiagen DNeasy kit was used to extract genomic DNA both from unsorted PBMCs and from the negatively selected CD4+ and CD8+ fractions. Using primers that anneal to V and J segments, immunoSEQ multiplex PCR amplified the TCR beta CDR3 regions. A synthetic immune receptor repertoire was used to minimize amplification bias, and remaining bias was computationally removed after sequencing. In the authors' own workflow: Custom Python scripts were used to quantify repertoire diversity as the Shannon entropy index. Unsorted, CD4+ and CD8+ repertoires were analyzed separately, except for combined analyses in which CD4+ and CD8+ sequences were merged in silico. Clonal expansion was defined as at least a 2-fold frequency increase after treatment relative to C1D1, with a pseudocount of 0.5 for undetected baseline clones. Singleton clones were defined as clones with 0 or 1 copy at C1D1, and non-singleton clones were defined as clones with 2 or more copies. By matching protein sequences in sorted samples from the same patient, clones expanded in unsorted samples were annotated as CD4+, CD8+ or unknown. Diversity changes from C1D1 to C4D1 were tested in paired samples using Wilcoxon tests. Sourced from immuneACCESS, this table was stored by TCRdb with only in-frame sequences that have V and J called. A share of the clones is absent; for the studies checked, an unresolved V gene accounts for under half, and the remainder has no known explanation. Clone size and the V and J calls come from that table; the DNA yielded D and trimming. This sample gives about 58,000 clones in total; 80% to 95% of them show up just once. 8% to 13% of the sample is held by the ten biggest clonotypes.

Points the paper makes about the study in general: Baseline TCR diversity was reported to be lower in newly diagnosed patients than in healthy donors and to be lower still in relapsed/refractory patients. Among trial patients, those achieving complete response had baseline diversity similar to that of newly diagnosed patients, while diversity was significantly lower in partial responders and progressors. Only a single clinical trial cohort was studied, and what caused the repertoire differences, possibly disease activity or prior therapy, remained undefined. CD4+ but not CD8+ TCR diversity rose significantly by C4D1 (p=0.0027 vs p=0.16), most apparent in complete responders (p=0.02). Diversity was lower in patients who began nivolumab less than 1 year after ASCT, so these patients were left out of later analyses to avoid confounding by immune reconstitution.

As to this clone: The specificity of this receptor is unknown. No per-base quality is available; no much larger clone lies one base away.

The input for sequencing was peripheral blood mononuclear cells (PBMCs), taken before the second cycle of nivolumab. The receptor chain draws on TRBV4-2 and TRBJ2-1; TRBD2 could be the D gene, as 6 bases match. This TCR was recovered from a human donor with classical Hodgkin lymphoma. The sequenced DNA is TGTGCCAGCAGCCAAGTAAGCGGGCCGAACAATGAGCAGTTCTTC. The encoded protein is CASSQVSGPNNEQFF.